The T cell receptor (beta chain) under discussion was sequenced for a study of T cells in Graves' hyperthyroidism and ophthalmopathy. This clonotype was observed many times. Its antigen is unidentified. Study results and limitations: Ophthalmopathy, which appeared later, was predicted by the model a median about 6 months before onset.

In patients aged 18 to 65, hyperthyroidism was newly diagnosed, with duration under 2 months. The CDR3 extends over 14 amino acids. V was trimmed by 6 bases and J by 4 bases, leaving 15 bases between them. Per the germline V gene, CDR1 is SGHTA and CDR2 is FQGNSA. Template material for amplifying TCR beta CDR3 regions consisted of RNA transcripts. HTBI primers drove first-round RT-PCR of the TCR CDR3. TCRdb re-called the multiplex PCR reads with MiXCR, one entry per CDR3 protein. The sample lists nearly 600,000 distinct CDR3 sequences, about 15% occurring once. The sequence was obtained from a woman in her twenties or thirties with Graves' hyperthyroidism that later progressed to Graves' ophthalmopathy. What was sequenced was blood. The V gene is TRBV7-2, the J gene TRBJ1-1, with TRBD1 as a possible D gene (6 bases). The CDR3 nucleotides read TGTGCCAGCAGGCCTGGGACACCCAGCACTGAAGCTTTCTTT. Translated, it gives CASRPGTPSTEAFF.